This T cell receptor beta chain was observed in a study of regulatory T cells in long-lasting Graves disease. The CDR3 totals 14 residues. V shed 4 bases and J shed 0 bases, with 8 bases lying between them. The germline V gene encodes CDR1 SGHDN and CDR2 FVKESK. Time point: newly diagnosed GD, antithyroid drugs for less than 3 months. PBMC RNA served as the TCR library source. This clonotype came up many times. Building the TCR beta libraries relied on iRepertoire HTBI primers, and CDR3 regions underwent Arm-PCR. TCRdb re-called the multiplex PCR reads with MiXCR, one entry per CDR3 protein. The table shows around 500,000 distinct CDR3 sequences, with around 13% occurring only once. The sample was also reused in another study, on T cells in Graves' hyperthyroidism and ophthalmopathy. As reported in that work: It was uncontrolled infection, other autoimmune disease, pregnancy or lactation that excluded patients. First-round RT-PCR with HTBI primers amplified the TCR CDR3 region. Ophthalmopathy onset followed model prediction by a median about six months.

The input for sequencing was peripheral blood mononuclear cells (PBMCs), taken at new diagnosis, from a patient treated with antithyroid drugs. The clonotype originates from a woman younger than 45 with Graves disease. This chain uses TRBV14 with TRBJ2-3; D is ambiguous. In nucleotides, the CDR3 is TGTGCCAGCAGCCCCAGTGTAAGCACAGATACGCAGTATTTT. Residues: CASSPSVSTDTQYF.